A single sample is the source of the 14 T cell receptor beta chains below, sequenced in a study of cytomegalovirus exposure and HLA in healthy donors. PCR primers comprised 60 Vbeta and 13 Jbeta primers. Libraries were prepared by immunoSEQ multiplex PCR; TCRdb keeps only in-frame clonotypes and omits some of them. The sample yields 200,000 or so clones, more than 75% seen once. Sample: PBMCs. The receptors originated from a man aged 25-40 years in good health and CMV-seronegative.

V gene TRBV6-5 combines with J gene TRBJ1-2, with D tentatively TRBD1 (5 bases). This CDR3 is 13 amino acids long. From germline, CDR1 is MNHEY and CDR2 SVGAGI. Trimming stripped 7 bases from V and 3 bases from J, with 12 bases between. The CDR3 loop is CASIESGYYGYTF. The CDR3 nucleotides read TGTGCCAGCATAGAGTCAGGGTACTATGGCTACACCTTC.

This rearrangement joins TRBV28 to TRBJ1-1; D is unresolved. Germline-derived CDR1 and CDR2 are MDHEN and SYDVKM. Trimming stripped 8 bases from V and 7 bases from J, with 29 bases between. The CDR3 contains 17 residues. CDR3 sequence: CASPNRLPSRTEGEAFF. The CDR3 bases are TGTGCCAGCCCTAACCGGTTACCCAGTCGAACAGAGGGTGAAGCTTTCTTT.

The chain is built from TRBV10-3 and TRBJ2-3, with D unclear. The CDR3 contains 15 residues. V was pared by 2 bases and J by 3 bases, with 12 bases between. Germline-derived CDR1 and CDR2 are ENHRY and SYGVKD. The DNA of the CDR3 is TGTGCCATCAGTGAGACGCAGGATACTACAGATACGCAGTATTTT. It is translated as CAISETQDTTDTQYF.

DNA for the CDR3: TGTGCCAGCAGTGGGGACTATCAAGAGACCCAGTACTTC. Protein sequence: CASSGDYQETQYF. V usage is TRBV6-1 and J usage is TRBJ2-5; 7 nucleotides agree with TRBD2. This CDR3 has 13 residues. CDR1 and CDR2 from the germline V gene are MNHNS and SASEGT. With V trimmed by 4 bases and J by 2 bases, 1 base remained unmatched.

The chain employs TRBV28 and TRBJ2-3; 8 bases agree with TRBD2. This CDR3 comprises 15 residues. Trimming at V came to 6 bases and at J to 4 bases, leaving 9 bases not matched to a gene. Germline CDR1 reads MDHEN; CDR2 reads SYDVKM. The CDR3 coding sequence is TGTGCCAGCAGGAGGGCGGGAGGTATTGCAGATACGCAGTATTTT. This gives the protein CASRRAGGIADTQYF.

V and J are TRBV5-1 and TRBJ1-1, with D perhaps TRBD1 (5 bases). The germline V and J ends were trimmed by 4 bases and 7 bases, with 11 bases remaining between them. The CDR3 totals 12 residues. The germline V gene has CDR1 SGHRS and CDR2 YFSETQ. CDR3 sequence reads: CASSQIDSEAFF. CDR3 nucleotides: TGCGCCAGCAGCCAAATCGACAGTGAAGCTTTCTTT.

As concerns this clone: At one end, the junction sequence differs from germline, possibly due to a read error. This chain joins TRBV7-9 and TRBJ2-7; 12 bases map to TRBD1. This CDR3 has 12 amino acids. Germline loops: CDR1 SEHNR, CDR2 FQNEAQ (reference sequence). The CDR3 DNA is TGTTCCAGCTTCCGGGACAGGGGGCTCCCGTACTTC. It is translated as CSSFRDRGLPYF. Using reference TRBV7-9 and TRBJ2-7 for the parts outside the CDR3, the full variable domain is DTGVSQNPRHKITKRGQNVTFRCDPISEHNRLYWYRQTLGQGPEFLTYFQNEAQLEKSRLLSDRFSAERPKGSFSTLEIQRTEQGDSAMYLCSSFRDRGLPYFGPGTRLTVT.

This clone showed up just a few times. The chain carries TRBV14 and TRBJ2-1; 7 bases are shared with TRBD2. The CDR3 spans 15 residues. CDR1 SGHDN and CDR2 FVKESK come from the germline V gene. V was clipped by 3 bases and J by 2 bases; unmatched bases: 4. CDR3 sequence reads: CASSQGGAPYNEQFF. The DNA of the CDR3 is TGTGCCAGCAGCCAGGGAGGGGCGCCCTACAATGAGCAGTTCTTC.

This clone turned up a few times. V gene TRBV28 combines with J gene TRBJ1-5; D might be TRBD1 (6 bases). This CDR3 comprises 13 residues. The ends were cut back, 6 bases at V and 8 bases at J, with 14 bases in the middle. The germline V gene encodes CDR1 MDHEN and CDR2 SYDVKM. CDR3: CASRNQGNKPQHF. Written as DNA, the CDR3 is TGTGCCAGCAGGAATCAGGGGAACAAGCCCCAGCATTTT.

The chain carries TRBV18 and TRBJ2-7; D perhaps matches TRBD1 (6 bases). The germline V gene encodes CDR1 KGHSH and CDR2 LQKENI. This CDR3 has 14 residues. With 4 bases removed from V and 2 bases from J, the gap between germline ends came to 12 bases. In DNA form, the CDR3 reads TGTGCCAGCTCACGGACAGAAGAACCCTACGAGCAGTACTTC. Translating gives CASSRTEEPYEQYF.

Comment on this clone: At one end, the junction sequence differs from germline, possibly due to a read error. This sequence joins TRBV6-1 and TRBJ1-3; D uncertain. The germline gives CDR1 MNHNS, CDR2 SASEGT. The CDR3 totals 14 residues. The CDR3 bases are TGTGCCAGCAGCGAAGGCGTCCGCGGAAACACCATATATTTT. This sequence encodes CASSEGVRGNTIYF.

This chain uses TRBV7-2 with TRBJ1-4, with D unresolved. The CDR3 is 13 amino acids. Trimming stripped 4 bases from V and 2 bases from J, with 5 bases between. Per the germline V gene, CDR1 is SGHTA and CDR2 is FQGNSA. As DNA, the CDR3 is TGTGCCAGCAGCTCGGGGACTAATGAAAAACTGTTTTTT. Encoded protein: CASSSGTNEKLFF. The entire variable domain, with the rest obtained from reference TRBV7-2 and TRBJ1-4, is as follows: GAGVSQSPSNKVTEKGKDVELRCDPISGHTALYWYRQSLGQGLEFLIYFQGNSAPDKSGLPSDRFSAERTGGSVSTLTIQRTQQEDSAVYLCASSSGTNEKLFFGSGTQLSVL.

The chain has TRBV5-1 and TRBJ1-4; 8 bases align to TRBD1. Germline V gene data show CDR1 as SGHRS and CDR2 as YFSETQ. J lost 3 bases, V lost 3 bases, and 4 bases had no gene match. The CDR3 extends over 15 amino acids. The CDR3 DNA sequence: TGCGCCAGCAGCTCCCAGGGGGCGGCTAATGAAAAACTGTTTTTT. It translates to CASSSQGAANEKLFF. Full variable domain (remainder filled in from reference TRBV5-1 and TRBJ1-4): KAGVTQTPRYLIKTRGQQVTLSCSPISGHRSVSWYQQTPGQGLQFLFEYFSETQRNKGNFPGRFSGRQFSNSRSEMNVSTLELGDSALYLCASSSQGAANEKLFFGSGTQLSVL.

As DNA, the CDR3 is TGCGCCAGCAGCACACTAGGACAGGGCGCCCAAGAGACCCAGTACTTC. Residues: CASSTLGQGAQETQYF. This chain links TRBV5-1 with TRBJ2-5, with 8 bases that match TRBD1. The CDR3 length is 16 residues. Germline V lookup: CDR1 SGHRS, CDR2 YFSETQ. The V segment lost 4 bases and the J segment 1 base; nucleotides outside the gene matches: 9. Looking up the rest from reference TRBV5-1 and TRBJ2-5 gives the full variable domain: KAGVTQTPRYLIKTRGQQVTLSCSPISGHRSVSWYQQTPGQGLQFLFEYFSETQRNKGNFPGRFSGRQFSNSRSEMNVSTLELGDSALYLCASSTLGQGAQETQYFGPGTRLLVL.